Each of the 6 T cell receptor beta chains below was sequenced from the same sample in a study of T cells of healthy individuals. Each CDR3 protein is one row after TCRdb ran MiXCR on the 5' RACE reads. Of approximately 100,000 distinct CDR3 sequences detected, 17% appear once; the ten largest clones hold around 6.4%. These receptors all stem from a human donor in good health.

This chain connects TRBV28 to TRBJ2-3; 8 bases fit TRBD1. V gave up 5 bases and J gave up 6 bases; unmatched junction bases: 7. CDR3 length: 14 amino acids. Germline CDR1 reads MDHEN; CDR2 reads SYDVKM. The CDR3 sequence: CASSRTGSWDTQYF. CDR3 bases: TGTGCCAGCAGTCGGACAGGGAGCTGGGATACGCAGTATTTT.

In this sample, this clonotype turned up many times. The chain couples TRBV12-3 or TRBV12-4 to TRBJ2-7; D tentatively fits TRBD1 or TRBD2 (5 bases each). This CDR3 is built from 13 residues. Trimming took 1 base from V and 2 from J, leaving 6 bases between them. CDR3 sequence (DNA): TGTGCCAGCAGTTTAGGGGGGACCTACGAGCAGTACTTC. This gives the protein CASSLGGTYEQYF.

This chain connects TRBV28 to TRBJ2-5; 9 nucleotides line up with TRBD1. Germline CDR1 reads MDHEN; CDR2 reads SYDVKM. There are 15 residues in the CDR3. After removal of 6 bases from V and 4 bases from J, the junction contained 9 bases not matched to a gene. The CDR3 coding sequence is TGTGCCAGCAGGTCGGACAGGGGAATAGGAGAGACCCAGTACTTC. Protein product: CASRSDRGIGETQYF.

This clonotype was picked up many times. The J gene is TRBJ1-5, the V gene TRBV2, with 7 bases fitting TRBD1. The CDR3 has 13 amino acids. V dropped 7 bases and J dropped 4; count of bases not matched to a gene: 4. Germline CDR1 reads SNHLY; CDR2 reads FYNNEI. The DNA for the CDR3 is TGTGCCAGCATGGACAGGAGGAATCAGCCCCAGCATTTT. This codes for CASMDRRNQPQHF.

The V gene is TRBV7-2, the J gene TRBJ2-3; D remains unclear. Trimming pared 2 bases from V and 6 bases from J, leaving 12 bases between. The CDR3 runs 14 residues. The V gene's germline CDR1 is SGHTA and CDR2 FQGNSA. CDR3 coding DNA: TGTGCCAGCAGCTTAATGGGGTCGAGGGATACGCAGTATTTT. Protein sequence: CASSLMGSRDTQYF.

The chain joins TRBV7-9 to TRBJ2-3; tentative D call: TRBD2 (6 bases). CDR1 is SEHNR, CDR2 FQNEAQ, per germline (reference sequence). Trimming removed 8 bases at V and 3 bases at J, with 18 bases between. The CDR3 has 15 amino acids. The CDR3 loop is CASLAWSRDTDTQYF. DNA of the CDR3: TGTGCCAGCCTGGCTTGGTCGCGGGATACAGATACGCAGTATTTT.